These 26 T cell receptor beta chains came from one sample sequenced in a study of a mutant IDH1 vaccine in newly diagnosed glioma. These receptors have no known antigen. Time point meaning: week 35, safety follow-up. Doses comprised 300 ug of mutant IDH1 20-mer peptide each, plus topical imiquimod. Profiled with immunoSEQ multiplex PCR; TCRdb holds only in-frame clones, not every one. The table records about 64,000 clones, about 74% of them present only once. The specimen comprised PBMCs, sampled from a glioma patient whose treatment included an IDH1 peptide vaccine. These receptor sequences come from a man aged 50 to 60 with glioma.

The genes are TRBV9 and TRBJ1-1; maybe TRBD1 (6 bases). V lost 4 bases and J lost 4, with 17 bases in between. Germline V gene data show CDR1 as SGDLS and CDR2 as YYNGEE. The CDR3 has 15 residues. The CDR3 region has the DNA TGTGCCAGCAGCCTTTCACAGGGTGGCGGCACTGAAGCTTTCTTT. Translating gives CASSLSQGGGTEAFF.

The chain has TRBV7-8 and TRBJ2-1, with 8 bases aligning to TRBD2. Germline trimming cut 2 bases from V and 7 bases from J; bases unmatched to any gene: 7. Germline V gene sequence: CDR1 SGHVS, CDR2 FQNEAQ. CDR3 length equals 15 residues. The CDR3 DNA sequence: TGTGCCAGCAGCTTACCGGGACTAGGGGGGAATGAGCAGTTCTTC. Protein: CASSLPGLGGNEQFF. Based on the CDR3 plus reference TRBV7-8 and TRBJ2-1, the full variable domain is GAGVSQSPRYKVAKRGQDVALRCDPISGHVSLFWYQQALGQGPEFLTYFQNEAQLDKSGLPSDRFFAERPEGSVSTLKIQRTQQEDSAVYLCASSLPGLGGNEQFFGPGTRLTVL.

V gene TRBV27 combines with J gene TRBJ1-6; D uncertain. The CDR3 loop spans 15 amino acids. Germline-derived CDR1 and CDR2 are MNHEY and SMNVEV (reference sequence). V shed 0 bases and J shed 2 bases, with 5 bases lying between them. The CDR3 nucleotides read TGTGCCAGCAGTTTATCTAGGCCCTATAATTCACCCCTCCACTTT. Amino acids: CASSLSRPYNSPLHF.

The chain links TRBV4-2 to TRBJ1-1; 10 bases are shared with TRBD1. The CDR3 has 15 residues. CDR1 and CDR2 from the germline V gene are LGHNA and YNFKEQ. The trim removed 1 base at V and 5 bases at J, leaving 4 bases unmatched. CDR3 in amino acids: CASSQVGDRGTEAFF. CDR3 in DNA: TGTGCCAGCAGCCAAGTCGGGGACAGGGGAACTGAAGCTTTCTTT.

This clone showed up just a few times. CDR3: CASSVGLGQGKGNTEAFF. DNA of the CDR3: TGTGCCAGCAGCGTAGGTCTGGGCCAGGGAAAGGGGAACACTGAAGCTTTCTTT. The chain carries TRBV9 and TRBJ1-1; TRBD1 is a possible D gene (5 bases). The CDR3 totals 18 residues. Germline V lookup: CDR1 SGDLS, CDR2 YYNGEE. Deletions cut 0 bases from V and 1 base from J, with 19 bases between.

DNA of the CDR3: TGTGCCAGCAGCCAAATCCGGGACAGCTACAATGAGCAGTTCTTC. Translation: CASSQIRDSYNEQFF. This sequence joins TRBV13 and TRBJ2-1; TRBD1 aligns across 7 bases. The junction had 7 bases not matched to a gene; V was cut back by 5 bases and J by 3 bases. This CDR3 comprises 15 residues. Germline V gives CDR1 PRHDT, CDR2 FYEKMQ (reference sequence).

The rearrangement joins TRBV5-1 to TRBJ2-5; tentative D call: TRBD2 (7 bases). Trimming shortened V by 0 bases and J by 5 bases, and 11 bases separated the two germline ends. The CDR3 loop spans 14 amino acids. Germline V CDR1 and CDR2: SGHRS, YFSETQ. The CDR3, as DNA: TGCGCCAGCAGCTTGGTCGGGGGGCGGGAGACCCAGTACTTC. Protein product: CASSLVGGRETQYF.

This clone was seen just once. The chain is built from TRBV5-1 and TRBJ1-2, with D possibly TRBD1 on 6 matching bases. V was clipped by 5 bases and J by 7 bases, with 15 bases between them. CDR3 length: 13 residues. The V gene's germline CDR1 is SGHRS and CDR2 YFSETQ. The CDR3: CASSPQGGGGYTF. Here the CDR3 DNA reads TGCGCCAGCAGTCCACAGGGAGGGGGTGGCTACACCTTC. Complete variable domain (other parts from reference TRBV5-1 and TRBJ1-2): KAGVTQTPRYLIKTRGQQVTLSCSPISGHRSVSWYQQTPGQGLQFLFEYFSETQRNKGNFPGRFSGRQFSNSRSEMNVSTLELGDSALYLCASSPQGGGGYTFGSGTRLTVV.

The V gene is TRBV2, the J gene TRBJ1-5; D uncertain. Germline V CDR1 and CDR2: SNHLY, FYNNEI. The V end was cut by 1 base, the J end by 0 bases, with 10 bases between. This CDR3 comprises 16 residues. CDR3: CASSEGAFFSNQPQHF. Written as DNA, the CDR3 is TGTGCCAGCAGTGAAGGGGCCTTTTTTAGCAATCAGCCCCAGCATTTT.

The J gene is TRBJ2-3, the V gene TRBV5-1; possibly TRBD2 for D (6 bases). Germline assignment: CDR1 SGHRS and CDR2 YFSETQ. This CDR3 spans 14 amino acids. V lost 0 bases, J lost 5 bases, and 10 bases lay in between. In DNA form, the CDR3 reads TGCGCCAGCAGCTTGGAGGAGGGAATAGATACGCAGTATTTT. Amino acids: CASSLEEGIDTQYF. The whole variable domain, remainder taken from reference TRBV5-1 and TRBJ2-3, is KAGVTQTPRYLIKTRGQQVTLSCSPISGHRSVSWYQQTPGQGLQFLFEYFSETQRNKGNFPGRFSGRQFSNSRSEMNVSTLELGDSALYLCASSLEEGIDTQYFGPGTRLTVL.

V and J are TRBV7-2 and TRBJ1-2, with 8 bases matching TRBD1. The CDR3 spans 15 residues. V trimming: 5 bases; J trimming: 4 bases; junction bases outside the gene matches: 9. In germline, CDR1 is SGHTA, CDR2 FQGNSA. This chain's CDR3 is CASSTGTGVFYGYTF. The DNA of the CDR3 is TGTGCCAGCAGCACTGGGACAGGAGTATTCTATGGCTACACCTTC.

This clone has a single count. V gene TRBV5-4 combines with J gene TRBJ1-1, with 12 bases matching TRBD1. Germline loops: CDR1 SGHNT, CDR2 YYREEE (reference sequence). The CDR3 is made up of 15 amino acids. The V and J ends lost 3 bases and 7 bases, in that order; junction bases with no gene match: 7. The DNA of the CDR3 is TGTGCCAGCAGCTCCGGGGACAGGGGGCGTATTGAAGCTTTCTTT. This codes for CASSSGDRGRIEAFF.

This clone was picked up a small number of times. The V call is TRBV7-3, the J call TRBJ1-1; 9 positions agree with TRBD1. V shed 5 bases and J 1 base; nucleotides not matched to a gene: 5. The CDR3 runs to 15 residues. Germline V gene lookup returns CDR1 SGHTA and CDR2 FQGTGA. The chain's CDR3 is CASSETGGANTEAFF. The CDR3 DNA sequence: TGTGCCAGCAGCGAAACAGGGGGCGCGAACACTGAAGCTTTCTTT.

V and J are TRBV6-6 and TRBJ2-7; 7 nucleotides align to TRBD1. The germline gives CDR1 MNHNY, CDR2 SVGAGI (reference sequence). The CDR3 length is 13 residues. Trimming removed 4 bases from V and 5 bases from J; junction bases left unmatched: 5. CDR3 sequence (DNA): TGTGCCAGCAGTTTAGACAGGGACAACGAGCAGTACTTC. Protein product: CASSLDRDNEQYF.

The chain employs TRBV5-1 and TRBJ2-7, with 8 bases aligning to TRBD1. This CDR3 is 13 amino acids long. CDR1 and CDR2 from the germline V gene are SGHRS and YFSETQ. The V gene end was trimmed by 3 bases and the J gene end by 2 bases; junction bases not matched to a gene: 1. DNA of the CDR3: TGCGCCAGCAGCTGGACAGGGCCCTACGAGCAGTACTTC. Its translation is CASSWTGPYEQYF.

The chain joins TRBV6-5 to TRBJ2-7, with 8 nucleotides matching TRBD1. Germline loops: CDR1 MNHEY, CDR2 SVGAGI. V trimming: 4 bases; J trimming: 6 bases; junction bases outside the gene matches: 14. The CDR3 is made up of 16 amino acids. CDR3 amino acids: CASSSIQAGQGAEQYF. The CDR3 nucleotides read TGTGCCAGCAGTTCCATCCAGGCTGGACAGGGTGCCGAGCAGTACTTC.

This chain links TRBV5-1 with TRBJ1-1; D possibly corresponds to TRBD1 (6 bases). Germline CDR1 and CDR2: SGHRS and YFSETQ. V was pared by 1 base and J by 6 bases, with 13 bases between. There are 14 residues in the CDR3. This CDR3 reads CASSLNREVPEAFF. The CDR3 nucleotides read TGCGCCAGCAGCTTGAACAGGGAAGTCCCTGAAGCTTTCTTT.

This sequence joins TRBV5-4 and TRBJ1-2, with D unclear. Trimming left V 4 bases short and J 8 bases short, with 24 bases between. The germline V gene has CDR1 SGHNT and CDR2 YYREEE (reference sequence). The CDR3 is 16 residues long. CDR3 nucleotide sequence: TGTGCCAGCAGCAGCGCCCGGCGTTTGAGATTTGGGGGCTACACCTTC. This encodes CASSSARRLRFGGYTF.

The chain links TRBV11-2 to TRBJ1-1; D remains ambiguous. With 5 bases removed from V and 4 bases from J, the gap between germline ends came to 17 bases. Germline V gene data show CDR1 as SGHAT and CDR2 as FQNNGV. The CDR3 consists of 15 residues. CDR3 loop: CASSPLRQSGTEAFF. The CDR3 nucleotides read TGTGCCAGCAGCCCACTGCGGCAGTCGGGCACTGAAGCTTTCTTT.

The rearrangement joins TRBV4-2 to TRBJ1-2, with 8 positions matching TRBD1. CDR3 length: 13 residues. CDR1 and CDR2 (germline): LGHNA, YNFKEQ. Trimming removed 1 base from V and 6 bases from J; junction bases left unmatched: 1. Here the CDR3 DNA reads TGTGCCAGCAGCCAAGGGACAGGGCATGGCTACACCTTC. It specifies CASSQGTGHGYTF.

The rearrangement uses TRBV6-5 and TRBJ2-7, with D tentatively TRBD1 or TRBD2 (5 bases each). CDR1 MNHEY and CDR2 SVGAGI come from the germline V gene. The V gene lost 2 bases and the J gene lost 1 base, with 12 bases spanning the gap. CDR3 length: 15 residues. The CDR3 DNA reads as TGTGCCAGCAGTTACGGGATTGAGGGGTCCTACGAGCAGTACTTC. Translated: CASSYGIEGSYEQYF.

The rearrangement joins TRBV10-2 to TRBJ2-2; D is ambiguous. The CDR3 is made up of 14 amino acids. Trimming removed 9 bases from V and 1 base from J, with 12 bases in between. In germline, CDR1 is WSHSY, CDR2 SAAADI. CDR3 in DNA: TGCGCCAGTCTCCGGTTGGGGAACACCGGGGAGCTGTTTTTT. Amino acids: CASLRLGNTGELFF.

The CDR3 DNA is TGTGCCACCAGCAGCGGGACAGGACTAACCTACGAGCAGTACTTC. It codes for CATSSGTGLTYEQYF. This chain links TRBV15 with TRBJ2-7; 8 bases align to TRBD1. Germline CDR1 reads LNHNV; CDR2 reads YYDKDF (reference sequence). The CDR3 runs 15 residues. The V gene end was trimmed by 3 bases and the J gene end by 2 bases; junction bases not matched to a gene: 6.

CDR3 residues: CASSPTGVSNTEAFF. The CDR3, as DNA: TGTGCCAGCTCACCAACCGGGGTGTCCAACACTGAAGCTTTCTTT. This rearrangement joins TRBV18 to TRBJ1-1; D ambiguous. Germline lookup yields CDR1 KGHSH and CDR2 LQKENI. V was clipped by 2 bases and J by 2 bases, with 12 bases between them. The CDR3 sequence is 15 residues long.

The chain is built from TRBV27 and TRBJ1-5; D remains unclear. Germline V gene sequence: CDR1 MNHEY, CDR2 SMNVEV (reference sequence). Trimming cost V 3 bases and J 1 base, with 7 bases left between them. CDR3 length: 14 residues. This CDR3 reads CASSLEASNQPQHF. CDR3 coding DNA: TGTGCCAGCAGTTTGGAGGCGAGCAATCAGCCCCAGCATTTT.

CDR3 in amino acids: CASSEFRTGTDTQYF. CDR3 DNA sequence: TGTGCCAGCAGCGAATTCAGGACAGGGACAGATACGCAGTATTTT. The chain carries TRBV7-2 and TRBJ2-3; 8 nucleotides align to TRBD1. V was clipped by 5 bases and J by 3 bases; unmatched bases: 7. Germline loops: CDR1 SGHTA, CDR2 FQGNSA. The CDR3 covers 15 residues.